These T cell receptor beta chains were read from a single sample in a study of blood T cells in healthy people across ages. TCRdb independently ran MiXCR on the 5' RACE reads; one entry per CDR3 protein. The top ten clones hold 7.9% of a sample with around 1,500,000 distinct CDR3 sequences, 42% of them seen once. Source material: blood. The receptors were sampled from a woman aged 18-29 years in good health. Each CDR3 is given with its conserved first and last residue. The D gene is left open where the match is weak. A clone size is listed for some rows: how often the clone was seen (once, few, many), or a class if it is expanded.

abundance	v_gene	len	j_gene	d_gene	CDR3aa	CDR3nt
NA	TRBV2	13	TRBJ1-1	NA	CASSVPGGAETFF	TGTGCCAGCAGTGTCCCGGGAGGGGCTGAAACTTTCTTT
NA	TRBV2	15	TRBJ1-1	NA	CASSVQGEGNTEAFF	TGTGCCAGCAGTGTCCAAGGGGAGGGGAACACTGAAGCTTTCTTT
NA	TRBV7-2	15	TRBJ2-2	NA	CASSLVAANTGELFF	TGTGCCAGCAGCTTAGTAGCCGCGAACACCGGGGAGCTGTTTTTT
many	TRBV29-1	11	TRBJ2-5	NA	CSVASGDEQYF	TGCAGCGTTGCCTCTGGGGATGAGCAGTACTTC
NA	TRBV20-1	11	TRBJ2-1	TRBD1	CSATQGDEQFF	TGCAGTGCTACTCAGGGGGATGAGCAGTTCTTC
NA	TRBV9	14	TRBJ2-1	NA	CASTPAEVYNEQFF	TGTGCCAGCACGCCAGCGGAGGTATACAATGAGCAGTTCTTC
NA	TRBV10-3	15	TRBJ1-6	NA	CAISDVEEGFSPLHF	TGTGCCATCAGTGACGTGGAAGAGGGCTTTTCACCCCTCCACTTT
few	TRBV12-3/TRBV12-4	13	TRBJ2-7	NA	CASSLEAGDAQYF	TGTGCCAGCAGTTTAGAGGCAGGGGATGCCCAGTACTTC
many	TRBV25-1	12	TRBJ2-7	NA	CASSDVSYEQYF	TGTGCCAGCAGTGATGTCTCCTACGAGCAGTACTTC
few	TRBV7-2	13	TRBJ1-2	NA	CASRLDGRESYTF	TGTGCCAGCAGACTAGACGGCAGGGAGTCCTACACCTTC
many	TRBV3-1	14	TRBJ2-7	TRBD2	CASSYGTSGYEQYF	TGTGCCAGCAGCTACGGGACTAGTGGGTACGAGCAGTACTTC
NA	TRBV7-9	14	TRBJ1-5	NA	CASSTDRLNQPQHF	TGTGCCAGCAGCACTGACAGGTTAAATCAGCCCCAGCATTTT
NA	TRBV11-2	15	TRBJ2-7	NA	CASSLLATGTYEQYF	TGTGCCAGCAGCTTATTGGCTACAGGGACCTACGAGCAGTACTTC
few	TRBV28	12	TRBJ2-1	NA	CASSLLGYEQFF	TGTGCCAGCAGTTTACTAGGCTATGAGCAGTTCTTC
NA	TRBV27	16	TRBJ2-7	NA	CASSLQGFSGTYEQYF	TGTGCCAGCAGTCTACAAGGTTTTTCGGGGACATACGAGCAGTACTTC
NA	TRBV15	17	TRBJ1-4	TRBD1	CATSRTRGDRGSEKLFF	TGTGCCACCAGCAGAACGCGAGGGGACAGGGGAAGTGAAAAACTGTTTTTT
NA	TRBV27	13	TRBJ1-2	TRBD1	CASSGVDRHGYTF	TGTGCCAGCAGTGGGGTGGACAGGCATGGCTACACCTTC
NA	TRBV7-9	14	TRBJ1-2	NA	CASRTQGGKEVYTF	TGTGCCAGCAGGACACAGGGCGGGAAGGAAGTCTACACCTTC
many	TRBV12-3/TRBV12-4	15	TRBJ2-7	NA	CASSLGQTLSYEQYF	TGTGCCAGCAGTCTCGGACAGACCCTCTCCTACGAGCAGTACTTC
NA	TRBV29-1	14	TRBJ1-4	TRBD1	CSVRWGQGNEKLFF	TGCAGCGTTCGTTGGGGACAGGGGAATGAAAAACTGTTTTTT
NA	TRBV6-5	17	TRBJ2-5	NA	CASSYGANGAPRATQYF	TGTGCCAGCAGTTACGGGGCGAACGGGGCCCCTCGGGCGACCCAGTACTTC
few	TRBV3-1	15	TRBJ2-7	TRBD2	CASRLTSGRFGEQYF	TGTGCCAGCAGACTTACTAGCGGGAGGTTCGGCGAGCAGTACTTC
NA	TRBV12-3/TRBV12-4	13	TRBJ1-1	NA	CASSFAPGGEAFF	TGTGCCAGCAGTTTTGCCCCCGGAGGTGAAGCTTTCTTT
few	TRBV10-3	15	TRBJ1-1	NA	CAISESQDAATEAFF	TGTGCCATCAGTGAGTCCCAGGATGCCGCCACTGAAGCTTTCTTT
few	TRBV6-6	15	TRBJ1-2	NA	CASSYVVEPNYGYTF	TGTGCCAGCAGTTACGTAGTGGAGCCGAACTATGGCTACACCTTC
few	TRBV7-2	17	TRBJ1-6	TRBD1	CAIHPRQGASYNSPLHF	TGTGCCATCCACCCTAGACAGGGGGCATCTTATAATTCACCCCTCCACTTT
few	TRBV20-1	19	TRBJ2-5	TRBD2	CSARGTQLDGGGSSETQYF	TGCAGTGCTAGAGGGACCCAGTTAGATGGGGGGGGAAGCTCAGAGACCCAGTACTTC
NA	TRBV5-6	16	TRBJ2-3	NA	CASSLFRGADTDTQYF	TGTGCCAGCAGCTTGTTCCGGGGCGCTGACACAGATACGCAGTATTTT
NA	TRBV27	20	TRBJ1-2	NA	CASSSGTSPITGELYYGYTF	TGTGCCAGCAGTTCGGGGACTAGCCCGATCACCGGGGAGCTGTACTATGGCTACACCTTC